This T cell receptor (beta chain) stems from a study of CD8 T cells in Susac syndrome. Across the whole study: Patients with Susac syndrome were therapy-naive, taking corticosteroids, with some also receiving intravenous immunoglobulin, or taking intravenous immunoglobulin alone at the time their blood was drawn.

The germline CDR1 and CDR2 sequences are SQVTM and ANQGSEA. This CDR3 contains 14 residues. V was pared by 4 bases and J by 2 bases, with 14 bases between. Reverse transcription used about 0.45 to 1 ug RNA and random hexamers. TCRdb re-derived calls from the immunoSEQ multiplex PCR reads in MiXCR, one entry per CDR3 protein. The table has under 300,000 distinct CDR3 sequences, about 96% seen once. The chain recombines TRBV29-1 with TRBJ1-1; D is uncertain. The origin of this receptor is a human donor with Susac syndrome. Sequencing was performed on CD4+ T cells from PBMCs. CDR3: CSVGVTAGNTEAFF. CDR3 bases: TGCAGCGTTGGAGTGACGGCAGGAAACACTGAAGCTTTCTTT.